This TCR beta chain was obtained from a study of molecular identifiers for immune sequencing clone quantification. One entry per CDR3 protein, called by TCRdb with MiXCR from the PCR reads. Altogether under 650,000 distinct CDR3 sequences are present, about 20% being singletons, with the ten largest covering around 0.9%. This CDR3 contains 16 residues. Trimming removed 0 bases from V and 3 bases from J, with 14 bases in between. Germline V gene sequence: CDR1 MNHEY, CDR2 SMNVEV (reference sequence). Regarding this clonotype: A single base separates this from a much larger clone, so it may be a read error.

Naive CD8 T cells were sorted, and the gate applied was CD8+CD4-CCR7+CD45RA+. The sequencing sample was made of naive CD8+ T cells from blood, with Jurkat cell RNA spiked in. Subset: FACS-sorted CD8+CD4-CCR7+CD45RA+ naive T cells. The sequence derives from a human donor in good health. Some libraries in this study had Jurkat cell RNA spiked in. The chain has TRBV27 and TRBJ2-5, with D perhaps being TRBD1 or TRBD2 (6 bases each). CDR3 nucleotide sequence: TGTGCCAGCAGTTTATCCGGAGGGGGGACGGAAGAGACCCAGTACTTC. Translated, it gives CASSLSGGGTEETQYF.